The 21 T cell receptor beta chains reported below all come from one sample, sequenced in a study of T cell repertoires in cytomegalovirus infection. These receptors' targets are unknown. In TCRdb, the reads were re-called with MiXCR into one record per CDR3 protein. This table holds under 850,000 distinct CDR3 sequences, about 30% found once. This specimen consisted of cultured PBMCs, obtained from culture after CMV antigen stimulation. The origin of the receptors is a human donor in good health (CMV status not recorded). Some clones in this sample may be carry-over from other donors' samples.

In its sample, this clonotype was seen a few times. This chain uses TRBV18 with TRBJ1-1, with TRBD1 matching over 7 bases. Germline loops: CDR1 KGHSH, CDR2 LQKENI. This CDR3 is 16 amino acids long. The ends lost 3 bases at V and 0 bases at J; junction bases unmatched: 7. The CDR3 nucleotides read TGTGCCAGCTCACCCCAGGGGGGGTTCATGAACACTGAAGCTTTCTTT. Translated, it gives CASSPQGGFMNTEAFF.

This clonotype has just a few counts. The chain carries TRBV18 and TRBJ1-2; 9 positions agree with TRBD1. The V gene's germline CDR1 is KGHSH and CDR2 LQKENI. J gave up 2 bases and V 8 bases, and 6 bases lay outside the gene matches. The CDR3 totals 14 residues. The CDR3 reads CASTGQGPNYGYTF. In nucleotides, the CDR3 is TGTGCCAGCACCGGACAGGGGCCGAACTATGGCTACACCTTC.

This clonotype was observed a few times. The chain links TRBV6-5 to TRBJ2-1, with 11 bases that match TRBD2. J gave up 6 bases and V 5 bases, and 6 bases lay outside the gene matches. The CDR3 consists of 15 residues. Germline V gives CDR1 MNHEY, CDR2 SVGAGI. DNA of the CDR3: TGTGCCAGCAGTAAAGGGACTAGCGGATCCAATGAGCAGTTCTTC. Translating it yields CASSKGTSGSNEQFF.

The chain joins TRBV7-6 to TRBJ2-1; 15 nucleotides line up with TRBD2. Looked up from germline, CDR1 is SGHVS and CDR2 is FNYEAQ. V lost 2 bases to trimming and J lost 5 bases; unmatched junction nucleotides: 10. The CDR3 is 19 residues long. This CDR3 is CASSLRTSGGAVGDNEQFF. As DNA, the CDR3 is TGTGCCAGCAGCTTAAGGACTAGCGGGGGGGCCGTAGGTGACAATGAGCAGTTCTTC.

The genes are TRBV6-2 or TRBV6-3 and TRBJ2-1, with no clear D. Trimming left V 0 bases short and J 15 bases short, with 12 bases between. Germline V gene data show CDR1 as MNHEY and CDR2 as SVGEGT. The CDR3 contains 12 residues. The CDR3 protein is CASSYSSSLVFF. The CDR3 DNA reads TGTGCCAGCAGTTACTCGAGTAGCCTTGTGTTCTTC.

The chain is built from TRBV6-1 and TRBJ2-7; TRBD1 matches 8 bases. V was clipped by 4 bases and J by 1 base; unmatched bases: 3. Germline V gene data show CDR1 as MNHNS and CDR2 as SASEGT. CDR3 length: 14 amino acids. The CDR3 loop reads CASSGTGISYEQYF. CDR3 nucleotides: TGTGCCAGCAGTGGGACAGGGATATCCTACGAGCAGTACTTC.

The rearrangement uses TRBV28 and TRBJ2-3; tentatively, D is TRBD1 or TRBD2 (5 bases each). In germline, CDR1 is MDHEN, CDR2 SYDVKM. Trimming left V 1 base short and J 0 bases short, with 8 bases between. The length of the CDR3 is 15 residues. In nucleotides, the CDR3 is TGTGCCAGCAGTTTATTGGGACCCAGCACAGATACGCAGTATTTT. Its protein is CASSLLGPSTDTQYF.

The V gene is TRBV12-3 or TRBV12-4, the J gene TRBJ1-5; D might be TRBD1 (6 bases). The V end was cut by 5 bases, the J end by 4 bases, with 15 bases between. The length of the CDR3 is 15 residues. CDR3 coding DNA: TGTGCCAGCAGTAGGGAGGGGGGTTTGAATCAGCCCCAGCATTTT. Translation: CASSREGGLNQPQHF.

This clonotype appeared many times. The chain couples TRBV7-2 to TRBJ1-2, with D hard to call. V lost 2 bases and J lost 3, with 1 base in between. The CDR3 extends over 11 amino acids. Per the germline V gene, CDR1 is SGHTA and CDR2 is FQGNSA. The DNA for the CDR3 is TGTGCCAGCAGCTTATACTATGGCTACACCTTC. Protein sequence: CASSLYYGYTF.

At least ten counts were recorded for this clonotype. The rearrangement joins TRBV7-2 to TRBJ2-3; D not certain. The CDR3 runs to 13 residues. Germline-derived CDR1 and CDR2 are SGHTA and FQGNSA. V gave up 3 bases and J gave up 1 base, with 5 bases separating them. The CDR3 DNA is TGTGCCAGCAGCTTCCTCGGCACAGATACGCAGTATTTT. Encoded protein: CASSFLGTDTQYF. The variable domain in full, completed from reference TRBV7-2 and TRBJ2-3, reads GAGVSQSPSNKVTEKGKDVELRCDPISGHTALYWYRQSLGQGLEFLIYFQGNSAPDKSGLPSDRFSAERTGGSVSTLTIQRTQQEDSAVYLCASSFLGTDTQYFGPGTRLTVL.

V and J are TRBV2 and TRBJ2-5; no definite D call. The ends were cut back, 2 bases at V and 2 bases at J, with 12 bases in the middle. Germline CDR1 SNHLY, CDR2 FYNNEI. This CDR3 has 15 amino acids. The CDR3 sequence is CASSERLAAQETQYF. The CDR3 coding sequence is TGTGCCAGCAGTGAAAGGTTGGCGGCTCAAGAGACCCAGTACTTC.

This clonotype was picked up a small number of times. This sequence joins TRBV6-8 and TRBJ1-1; weak D call: TRBD1 (5 bases). Germline assignment: CDR1 MNHGY and CDR2 SAAAGT. The CDR3 totals 13 residues. V lost 2 bases and J 5 bases, leaving 9 bases between the germline ends. As DNA, the CDR3 is TGTGCCAGCAGTTACCGACCAGGGACTGAAGCTTTCTTT. Protein product: CASSYRPGTEAFF.

The J gene is TRBJ1-2, the V gene TRBV4-3; 7 bases agree with TRBD1. V lost 1 base to trimming and J lost 6 bases; unmatched junction nucleotides: 2. The CDR3 length is 13 residues. Germline V lookup: CDR1 LGHNA, CDR2 YSLEER. CDR3 nucleotides: TGCGCCAGCAGCCAAGCAGGGGGGGATGGCTACACCTTC. This codes for CASSQAGGDGYTF.

The J gene is TRBJ1-2, the V gene TRBV2, with no clear D. The CDR3 is 13 residues long. Deletions cut 8 bases from V and 5 bases from J, with 15 bases between. In germline, CDR1 is SNHLY, CDR2 FYNNEI. CDR3 amino acids: CASSGRLGYGYTF. CDR3 nucleotides: TGTGCCAGCTCAGGAAGACTTGGGTATGGCTACACCTTC.

This clonotype appeared a few times. This CDR3 reads CASSSREQANEKLFF. The CDR3, as DNA: TGTGCCAGCAGCTCAAGGGAGCAAGCTAATGAAAAACTGTTTTTT. V usage is TRBV5-4 and J usage is TRBJ1-4; D call uncertain. Between the trimmed V and J ends, which lost 3 bases and 3 bases, there was a span of 12 bases. CDR1 and CDR2 (germline): SGHNT, YYREEE (reference sequence). This CDR3 has 15 residues.

This clonotype was counted only a few times. The gene calls are TRBV27 and TRBJ1-3, with D hard to call. The length of the CDR3 is 15 residues. Germline V gene lookup returns CDR1 MNHEY and CDR2 SMNVEV (reference sequence). V was trimmed by 7 bases and J by 2 bases, leaving 15 bases between them. The CDR3 region has the DNA TGTGCCAGCAAAGTAGGGTATTCCCCTGGAAACACCATATATTTT. It translates to CASKVGYSPGNTIYF.

V usage is TRBV7-9 and J usage is TRBJ1-2; perhaps TRBD1 as D (5 bases). Trimming pared 5 bases from V and 7 bases from J, leaving 14 bases between. CDR1 SEHNR and CDR2 FQNEAQ come from the germline V gene (reference sequence). The CDR3 totals 13 residues. As DNA, the CDR3 is TGTGCCAGCAGCCCCCAGGGTGGCGGTGGCTACACCTTC. This codes for CASSPQGGGGYTF.

The chain employs TRBV7-9 and TRBJ2-7; 13 bases are a match to TRBD2. The CDR3 totals 16 residues. Germline CDR1 and CDR2: SEHNR and FQNEAQ (reference sequence). V lost 1 base to trimming and J lost 5 bases; unmatched junction nucleotides: 5. The CDR3 loop reads CASSLGQTSGRDEQYF. CDR3 bases: TGTGCCAGCAGCTTAGGACAAACTAGCGGGAGGGACGAGCAGTACTTC.

This clonotype was recorded once. The gene calls are TRBV18 and TRBJ1-4; TRBD1 is a possible D gene (6 bases). This CDR3 has 13 residues. The germline V gene has CDR1 KGHSH and CDR2 LQKENI. The V end lost 3 bases, the J end lost 13 bases, and 15 bases lay between the germline ends. The CDR3 DNA reads TGTGCCAGCTCACCGGGAGGTCAAGGGGGACTGTTTTTT. Protein sequence: CASSPGGQGGLFF.

The table lists this clonotype with a few counts. The chain has TRBV7-9 and TRBJ1-2; no reliable D call. From germline, CDR1 is SEHNR and CDR2 FQNEAQ (reference sequence). CDR3 length: 17 residues. Trimming pared 1 base from V and 8 bases from J, leaving 23 bases between. The CDR3 region is CASSLDAPARNQQGYTF. CDR3 DNA: TGTGCCAGCAGCTTAGATGCGCCAGCGAGGAACCAGCAGGGCTACACCTTC. The whole variable domain, filled in from reference TRBV7-9 and TRBJ1-2, reads DTGVSQNPRHKITKRGQNVTFRCDPISEHNRLYWYRQTLGQGPEFLTYFQNEAQLEKSRLLSDRFSAERPKGSFSTLEIQRTEQGDSAMYLCASSLDAPARNQQGYTFGSGTRLTVV.

The chain recombines TRBV28 with TRBJ2-3; 15 bases are a match to TRBD2. The length of the CDR3 is 19 residues. The junction had 11 bases not matched to a gene; V was cut back by 6 bases and J by 1 base. Germline loops: CDR1 MDHEN, CDR2 SYDVKM. For the CDR3, the DNA is TGTGCCAGCAGGCCCCCGGGACTAGCGGGGGGCCGGGGCACAGATACGCAGTATTTT. It yields the protein CASRPPGLAGGRGTDTQYF.